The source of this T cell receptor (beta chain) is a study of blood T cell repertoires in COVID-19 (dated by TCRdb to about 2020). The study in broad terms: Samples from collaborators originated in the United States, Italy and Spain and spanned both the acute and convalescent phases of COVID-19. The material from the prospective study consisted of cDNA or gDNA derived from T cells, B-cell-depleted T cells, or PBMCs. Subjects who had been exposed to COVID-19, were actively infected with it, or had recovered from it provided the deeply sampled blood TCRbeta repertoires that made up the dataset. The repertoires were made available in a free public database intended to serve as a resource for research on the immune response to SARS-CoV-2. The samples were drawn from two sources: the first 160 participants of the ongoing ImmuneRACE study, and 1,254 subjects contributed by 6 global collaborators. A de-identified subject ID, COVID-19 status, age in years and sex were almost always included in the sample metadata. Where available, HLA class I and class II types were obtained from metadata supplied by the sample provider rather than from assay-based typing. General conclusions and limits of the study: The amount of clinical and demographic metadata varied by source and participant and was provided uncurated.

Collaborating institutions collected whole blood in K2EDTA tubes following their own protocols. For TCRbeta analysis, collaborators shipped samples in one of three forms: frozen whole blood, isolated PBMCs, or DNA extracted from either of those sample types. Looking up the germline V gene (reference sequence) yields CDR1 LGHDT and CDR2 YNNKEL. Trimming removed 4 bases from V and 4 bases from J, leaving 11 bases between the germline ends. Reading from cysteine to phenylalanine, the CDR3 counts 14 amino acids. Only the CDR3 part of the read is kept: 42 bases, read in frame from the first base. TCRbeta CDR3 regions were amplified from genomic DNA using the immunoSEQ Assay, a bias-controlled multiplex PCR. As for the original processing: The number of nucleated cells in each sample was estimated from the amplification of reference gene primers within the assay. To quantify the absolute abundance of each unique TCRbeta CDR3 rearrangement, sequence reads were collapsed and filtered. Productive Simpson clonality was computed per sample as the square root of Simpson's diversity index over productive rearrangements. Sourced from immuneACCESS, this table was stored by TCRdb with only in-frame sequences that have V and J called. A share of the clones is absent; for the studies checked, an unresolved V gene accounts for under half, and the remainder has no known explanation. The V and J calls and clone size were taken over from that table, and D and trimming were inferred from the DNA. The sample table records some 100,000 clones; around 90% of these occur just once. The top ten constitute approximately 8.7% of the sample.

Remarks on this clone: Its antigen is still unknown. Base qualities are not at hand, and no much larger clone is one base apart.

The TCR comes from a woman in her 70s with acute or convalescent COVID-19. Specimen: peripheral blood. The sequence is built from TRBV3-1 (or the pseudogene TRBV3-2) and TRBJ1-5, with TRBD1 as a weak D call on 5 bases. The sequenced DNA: TGTGCCAGCAGCCTCACACGGGGGAATCAGCCCCAGCATTTT. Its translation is CASSLTRGNQPQHF.